The clone carrying this T cell receptor beta chain was recorded once. What it binds is unknown. The entry originates in a study of OX40 agonist ivuxolimab in advanced cancers. Study-wide points: People who partly responded at 0.1-3.0 mg/kg had some of the least clonal expansion seen. Several nonresponders also turned out to have low normalized T-cell clonal expansion.

Generated by immunoSEQ multiplex PCR, the TCRdb table keeps only in-frame clones and is missing some. The sample includes just under 60,000 clones, about nine tenths of them seen just once. Germline CDR1 is SQVTM and CDR2 is ANQGSEA. This CDR3 has 12 residues. V was cut by 4 bases and J by 3 bases, with 9 bases left in between. The rearrangement joins TRBV29-1 to TRBJ2-5; no clear D. Sequences were derived from CD4+ or CD8+ T cells sorted from blood, sampled in a trial of the OX40 agonist ivuxolimab. The sequence was collected from an adult with an advanced solid tumor such as melanoma, head and neck, liver or kidney cancer. This CDR3 reads CSVVRQEETQYF. The CDR3 DNA is TGCAGCGTTGTCCGGCAGGAAGAGACCCAGTACTTC. Looking up the rest from reference TRBV29-1 and TRBJ2-5 gives the full variable domain: SAVISQKPSRDICQRGTSLTIQCQVDSQVTMMFWYRQQPGQSLTLIATANQGSEATYESGFVIDKFPISRPNLTFSTLTVSNMSPEDSSIYLCSVVRQEETQYFGPGTRLLVL.